The 23 T cell receptor beta chains presented below share a single source sample, sequenced in a study of beta chain features in type 1 diabetes. Every bit of the isolated RNA underwent reverse transcription, so sequencing read expressed TCRB transcripts. Sequencing used immunoSEQ multiplex PCR; TCRdb keeps in-frame clones, though not all of them. Among approximately 160,000 clones listed, less than 9.5% were seen once. Sequencing was carried out using central memory CD4+ T cells from blood. These receptors were taken from a woman aged 18-29 years in good health.

This clone was detected a few times. The chain has TRBV7-9 and TRBJ1-2; maybe TRBD1 (5 bases). The CDR3 sequence is 12 residues long. Germline V gene data show CDR1 as SEHNR and CDR2 as FQNEAQ (reference sequence). V gave up 0 bases and J gave up 8 bases, with 7 bases separating them. The CDR3 DNA is TGTGCCAGCAGCTTAGCACAGGAGGGCTACACCTTC. Its protein product is CASSLAQEGYTF.

The genes are TRBV19 and TRBJ2-4, with 7 bases aligning to TRBD1. The V segment lost 5 bases and the J segment 4 bases; nucleotides outside the gene matches: 14. Germline V gives CDR1 LNHDA, CDR2 SQIVND (reference sequence). The CDR3 is 17 residues long. CDR3 residues: CASSPPDFAGGKNIQYF. The CDR3 nucleotides are TGTGCCAGTAGTCCCCCAGATTTCGCAGGGGGAAAAAACATTCAGTACTTC.

This clone was recorded many times. The chain has TRBV18 and TRBJ1-1, with TRBD1 matching 11 bases. The germline V gene encodes CDR1 KGHSH and CDR2 LQKENI. The CDR3 is 15 residues long. V lost 0 bases and J lost 7; bases outside the gene matches: 4. The CDR3 loop is CASSPPRGTGGEAFF. In DNA form, the CDR3 reads TGTGCCAGCTCACCACCGCGCGGGACAGGGGGTGAAGCTTTCTTT.

This clone was seen repeatedly, ten times or more. This same CDR3 is encoded by further DNA sequences in the sample. The genes are TRBV29-1 and TRBJ1-4; possibly TRBD1 for D (5 bases). The CDR3 totals 11 residues. Germline V gives CDR1 SQVTM, CDR2 ANQGSEA. V gave up 5 bases and J gave up 8 bases, with 9 bases separating them. CDR3 sequence reads: CSVRGDEKLFF. The CDR3 region has the DNA TGCAGCGTTCGGGGGGACGAAAAACTGTTTTTT.

This clone has only a few counts. The J gene is TRBJ1-5, the V gene TRBV2; 8 bases fit TRBD1. The J segment lost 8 bases and the V segment lost 5 bases, leaving 11 bases of the junction unmatched. The CDR3 spans 15 residues. Looked up from germline, CDR1 is SNHLY and CDR2 is FYNNEI. CDR3 nucleotide sequence: TGTGCCAGCAGTTTTGGACAGGGAGGGTTTGAGCCCCAGCATTTT. Its translation is CASSFGQGGFEPQHF.

V usage is TRBV18 and J usage is TRBJ2-1; D might be TRBD2 (6 bases). V was trimmed by 3 bases and J by 4 bases, leaving 16 bases between them. Germline CDR1 reads KGHSH; CDR2 reads LQKENI. The CDR3 runs 16 residues. This CDR3 reads CASSPRMGLEYNEQFF. CDR3 DNA sequence: TGTGCCAGCTCACCCCGCATGGGACTGGAGTACAATGAGCAGTTCTTC.

The chain couples TRBV7-2 to TRBJ2-3; a weak D match, TRBD1 (6 bases). CDR1 and CDR2 (germline): SGHTA, FQGNSA. Trimming removed 1 base from V and 2 bases from J, with 16 bases in between. CDR3 size: 17 residues. In DNA, the CDR3 is TGTGCCAGCAGCTTAGTAGGGGGACCTTCTAACACAGATACGCAGTATTTT. Translated: CASSLVGGPSNTDTQYF.

This chain joins TRBV27 and TRBJ1-6, with D hard to call. The CDR3 loop spans 13 amino acids. The V and J ends lost 4 bases and 7 bases respectively, with 8 bases between them. From germline, CDR1 is MNHEY and CDR2 SMNVEV (reference sequence). The CDR3 nucleotides are TGTGCCAGCAGTTACAACAGAAATTCACCCCTCCACTTT. The encoded protein is CASSYNRNSPLHF.

V gene TRBV15 combines with J gene TRBJ2-3; 8 nucleotides match TRBD1. J lost 5 bases, V lost 0 bases, and 10 bases had no gene match. Looked up from germline, CDR1 is LNHNV and CDR2 is YYDKDF (reference sequence). This CDR3 region has 17 residues. For the CDR3, the DNA is TGTGCCACCAGCAGAGATTTATCAGGGGGCTTTCAAGATACGCAGTATTTT. Its translation is CATSRDLSGGFQDTQYF. The full variable domain, completed using reference TRBV15 and TRBJ2-3, is DAMVIQNPRYQVTQFGKPVTLSCSQTLNHNVMYWYQQKSSQAPKLLFHYYDKDFNNEADTPDNFQSRRPNTSFCFLDIRSPGLGDTAMYLCATSRDLSGGFQDTQYFGPGTRLTVL.

This chain joins TRBV14 and TRBJ1-1, with D uncertain. The V end lost 4 bases, the J end lost 1 base, and 16 bases lay between the germline ends. The CDR3 covers 16 residues. Germline values: CDR1 SGHDN, CDR2 FVKESK. The chain's CDR3 is CASSLMRTEANTEAFF. Here the CDR3 DNA reads TGTGCCAGCAGCCTAATGAGAACGGAGGCGAACACTGAAGCTTTCTTT.

There are a few counts of this clone. The chain is built from TRBV29-1 and TRBJ1-5, with D hard to call. CDR1 SQVTM and CDR2 ANQGSEA come from the germline V gene. The CDR3 has 16 amino acids. The V end was cut by 4 bases, the J end by 2 bases, with 18 bases between. CDR3 DNA: TGCAGCGTTGTAGTGGGGAGTGCAGGTGGCAATCAGCCCCAGCATTTT. Its protein product is CSVVVGSAGGNQPQHF.

This rearrangement joins TRBV11-3 to TRBJ1-6, with 9 bases lining up with TRBD1. The J segment lost 11 bases and the V segment lost 5 bases, leaving 4 bases of the junction unmatched. Per the germline V gene, CDR1 is SGHNT and CDR2 is YENEEA. The CDR3 runs to 13 residues. The DNA for the CDR3 is TGTGCCAGCAGCGCCGGGACAGGGACACCCCTCCACTTT. Its protein product is CASSAGTGTPLHF.

The chain couples TRBV5-8 to TRBJ2-5; D may be TRBD1 (6 bases). The CDR3 runs to 13 residues. The germline V gene has CDR1 SGHTS and CDR2 YDEGEE. V lost 2 bases and J 4 bases, leaving 9 bases between the germline ends. CDR3 amino acids: CASSFGGPETQYF. In DNA, the CDR3 is TGTGCCAGCAGCTTTGGGGGCCCAGAGACCCAGTACTTC.

V is TRBV11-3 and J is TRBJ2-1, with D uncertain. Germline V gene lookup returns CDR1 SGHNT and CDR2 YENEEA. V was clipped by 5 bases and J by 0 bases, with 11 bases between them. The CDR3 is 15 residues long. The CDR3 loop is CASSPSQSSYNEQFF. Here the CDR3 DNA reads TGTGCCAGCAGCCCCTCACAGAGCTCCTACAATGAGCAGTTCTTC.

This clone was detected a few times. This chain joins TRBV9 and TRBJ1-4; TRBD1 might be the D (5 bases). CDR1 is SGDLS and CDR2 is YYNGEE in the germline V gene. This CDR3 is built from 14 residues. V was cut by 4 bases and J by 2 bases, with 9 bases left in between. The CDR3: CASSKGLTNEKLFF. The CDR3 coding sequence is TGTGCCAGCAGCAAGGGGTTGACTAATGAAAAACTGTTTTTT.

The chain is built from TRBV7-6 and TRBJ2-7; the match to TRBD2 covers 10 bases. The J segment lost 2 bases and the V segment lost 2 bases, leaving 3 bases of the junction unmatched. Per germline, CDR1 SGHVS and CDR2 FNYEAQ. The CDR3 is 15 amino acids. The CDR3 sequence is CASSLMGLATYEQYF. The DNA of the CDR3 is TGTGCCAGCAGCTTAATGGGACTAGCGACCTACGAGCAGTACTTC. Using reference TRBV7-6 and TRBJ2-7 for the parts outside the CDR3, the full variable domain is GAGVSQSPRYKVTKRGQDVALRCDPISGHVSLYWYRQALGQGPEFLTYFNYEAQQDKSGLPNDRFSAERPEGSISTLTIQRTEQRDSAMYRCASSLMGLATYEQYFGPGTRLTVT.

V gene TRBV18 combines with J gene TRBJ1-1, with 9 positions matching TRBD1. V trimming: 8 bases; J trimming: 3 bases; junction bases outside the gene matches: 10. The CDR3 spans 15 residues. Germline V gene data show CDR1 as KGHSH and CDR2 as LQKENI. The CDR3 bases are TGTGCCAGCGCCGAACAGGGGGCGATGGACACTGAAGCTTTCTTT. Protein product: CASAEQGAMDTEAFF.

This clone was found a few times. The chain carries TRBV7-6 and TRBJ2-7; 11 nucleotides align to TRBD1. The CDR3 covers 15 residues. CDR1 is SGHVS and CDR2 is FNYEAQ in the germline V gene. The junction had 11 bases not matched to a gene; V was cut back by 7 bases and J by 6 bases. The DNA for the CDR3 is TGTGCCAGCATGACGGGACAGGGGGGCCCGGGCGAGCAGTACTTC. It is translated as CASMTGQGGPGEQYF.

The V gene is TRBV5-6, the J gene TRBJ2-5; 12 bases align to TRBD2. V was clipped by 1 base and J by 4 bases; unmatched bases: 2. Germline V lookup: CDR1 SGHDT, CDR2 YYEEEE. This CDR3 is built from 15 residues. This CDR3 is CASSLTLAGGETQYF. The CDR3 DNA sequence: TGTGCCAGCAGCTTGACACTAGCGGGAGGAGAGACCCAGTACTTC.

Written as DNA, the CDR3 is TGCGCCAGCAGTTCCCAACCCACTACTGGATACCAAGAGACCCAGTACTTC. Its protein product is CASSSQPTTGYQETQYF. This sequence joins TRBV5-1 and TRBJ2-5; no definite D call. Germline CDR1 is SGHRS and CDR2 is YFSETQ. The CDR3 length is 17 residues. V was clipped by 5 bases and J by 0 bases, with 20 bases between them.

V gene TRBV9 combines with J gene TRBJ2-3; D perhaps matches TRBD2 (6 bases). Germline V CDR1 and CDR2: SGDLS, YYNGEE. The CDR3 has 16 residues. The V gene lost 0 bases and the J gene lost 3 bases, with 14 bases spanning the gap. CDR3 region: CASSVGLGVNTDTQYF. CDR3 DNA sequence: TGTGCCAGCAGCGTAGGACTAGGGGTTAATACAGATACGCAGTATTTT. The full variable domain, rest sourced from reference TRBV9 and TRBJ2-3, is DSGVTQTPKHLITATGQRVTLRCSPRSGDLSVYWYQQSLDQGLQFLIQYYNGEERAKGNILERFSAQQFPDLHSELNLSSLELGDSALYFCASSVGLGVNTDTQYFGPGTRLTVL.

The rearrangement links TRBV5-4 to TRBJ2-3; D may be TRBD2 (6 bases). The germline CDR1 and CDR2 sequences are SGHNT and YYREEE (reference sequence). The length of the CDR3 is 16 residues. V was cut by 4 bases and J by 2 bases, with 17 bases left in between. The CDR3 sequence: CASSPRTNTFTDTQYF. The CDR3 bases are TGTGCCAGCAGCCCACGGACTAACACTTTCACAGATACGCAGTATTTT.

The table lists this clone with a few counts. The chain recombines TRBV7-2 with TRBJ2-3, with no clear D. V dropped 5 bases and J dropped 4 bases, with 13 bases sitting between them. The CDR3 covers 14 residues. In germline, CDR1 is SGHTA, CDR2 FQGNSA. CDR3 in amino acids: CASSAGSQSDTQYF. The CDR3 region has the DNA TGTGCCAGCAGCGCCGGTAGCCAGTCAGATACGCAGTATTTT.